These 10 T cell receptor beta chains came from one sample sequenced in a study of CD8 T cells in ankylosing spondylitis (dated by TCRdb to 2016 to 2017). Receptor libraries were prepared by 5' RACE. TCRdb names Illumina HiSeq 2500 as the instrument used. The public reads were reprocessed in TCRdb via fastp at Q25 and MiXCR, keeping in-frame beta chains. Merged by CDR3 protein, the rows form single entries marked with the most common genes and DNA. This sample lists around 210,000 distinct CDR3 sequences; approximately 8% were detected once. Together, the top ten hold 4% to 5% of the sample. Sequencing used blood, either unsorted or a sorted T cell fraction (not recorded which). Source of these receptors: a female donor with ankylosing spondylitis or in good health (not recorded which).

This chain links TRBV18 with TRBJ2-5; 7 bases match TRBD2. This CDR3 is 13 amino acids long. V gave up 3 bases and J gave up 4 bases; unmatched junction bases: 2. Germline loops: CDR1 KGHSH, CDR2 LQKENI. The CDR3 DNA is TGTGCCAGCTCACCGGGAGGGTTAGAGACCCAGTACTTC. It codes for CASSPGGLETQYF.

Concerning this clonotype: A read error is possible here, since a much larger clone lies one base away. V usage is TRBV7-2 and J usage is TRBJ2-3; possibly TRBD2 for D (6 bases). This CDR3 comprises 15 residues. The germline gives CDR1 SGHTA, CDR2 FQGNSA. CDR3 bases: TGTACCAGCACCTTAATGGGGGGTCAGGCAGATACGCAGTATTTT. It is translated as CTSTLMGGQADTQYF. The full variable domain, in which reference TRBV7-2 and TRBJ2-3 provide the parts outside the CDR3, is GAGVSQSPSNKVTEKGKDVELRCDPISGHTALYWYRQSLGQGLEFLIYFQGNSAPDKSGLPSDRFSAERTGGSVSTLTIQRTQQEDSAVYLCTSTLMGGQADTQYFGPGTRLTVL.

This clonotype occurred a few times. This chain links TRBV19 with TRBJ1-4; 7 bases agree with TRBD1. This CDR3 is 14 amino acids long. Germline CDR1 is LNHDA and CDR2 is SQIVND (reference sequence). The junction had 5 bases not matched to a gene; V was cut back by 3 bases and J by 7 bases. CDR3 DNA: TGTGCCAGTAGTATCGGGGACAGAAGTGAAAAACTGTTTTTT. It specifies CASSIGDRSEKLFF.

This clonotype has a count of ten or more. This chain links TRBV3-1 with TRBJ2-1; D call uncertain. This CDR3 is built from 15 residues. V lost 1 base to trimming and J lost 8 bases, with 15 bases between them. Germline V gene sequence: CDR1 LGHDT, CDR2 YNNKEL (reference sequence). CDR3 DNA sequence: TGTGCCAGCAGCCAAGTTCTTCTGAACCGGGATGAGCAGTTCTTC. This encodes CASSQVLLNRDEQFF.

This clonotype was seen at least ten times. The rearrangement joins TRBV20-1 to TRBJ1-4, with 7 bases matching TRBD1. The CDR3 extends over 13 amino acids. J gave up 8 bases and V 2 bases, and 5 bases lay outside the gene matches. In germline, CDR1 is DFQATT, CDR2 SNEGSKA (reference sequence). CDR3 coding DNA: TGCAGTGCTAGATACAGGGGAAGCGAAAAACTGTTTTTT. It yields the protein CSARYRGSEKLFF.

This clonotype was picked up many times. The rearrangement joins TRBV7-6 to TRBJ2-6; D not resolved. Germline V gene sequence: CDR1 SGHVS, CDR2 FNYEAQ. V lost 1 base and J 0 bases, leaving 10 bases between the germline ends. The CDR3 sequence is 17 residues long. The CDR3 protein is CASSLGLRHSGANVLTF. DNA of the CDR3: TGTGCCAGCAGCTTAGGTTTGAGGCACTCTGGGGCCAACGTCCTGACTTTC.

This clonotype showed up many times. The rearrangement links TRBV20-1 to TRBJ2-2; 11 nucleotides agree with TRBD1. The CDR3 sequence is 16 residues long. Trimming removed 5 bases from V and 7 bases from J; junction bases left unmatched: 12. CDR1 and CDR2 from the germline V gene are DFQATT and SNEGSKA (reference sequence). DNA of the CDR3: TGCAGTGCTCCGGACAGGGGGCGAAGAATGATCGGGGAGCTGTTTTTT. Translating it yields CSAPDRGRRMIGELFF.

In this sample, this clonotype turned up many times. V gene TRBV7-6 combines with J gene TRBJ2-5, with 8 bases matching TRBD2. Trimming removed 0 bases from V and 7 bases from J; junction bases left unmatched: 7. This CDR3 has 15 amino acids. The germline V gene has CDR1 SGHVS and CDR2 FNYEAQ. The CDR3 sequence: CASSLAWGLDGTQYF. The CDR3 nucleotides are TGTGCCAGCAGCTTAGCGTGGGGACTAGACGGGACCCAGTACTTC.

This clonotype was detected many times. This sequence joins TRBV9 and TRBJ1-5; TRBD1 aligns across 7 bases. V lost 7 bases and J lost 3; bases outside the gene matches: 19. This CDR3 spans 18 amino acids. Germline V CDR1 and CDR2: SGDLS, YYNGEE. The CDR3 sequence: CASDYFPYRGSLNQPQHF. In DNA form, the CDR3 reads TGTGCCAGCGATTACTTCCCGTACAGGGGATCCCTCAATCAGCCCCAGCATTTT. Combining the CDR3 with reference TRBV9 and TRBJ1-5 gives the whole variable domain DSGVTQTPKHLITATGQRVTLRCSPRSGDLSVYWYQQSLDQGLQFLIQYYNGEERAKGNILERFSAQQFPDLHSELNLSSLELGDSALYFCASDYFPYRGSLNQPQHFGDGTRLSIL.

This clonotype was picked up many times. V usage is TRBV3-1 and J usage is TRBJ1-5, with 7 nucleotides matching TRBD1. Germline CDR1 and CDR2: LGHDT and YNNKEL (reference sequence). This CDR3 has 13 residues. Losses at the gene ends were 6 bases for V and 7 bases for J; bases not matched to a gene: 6. DNA for the CDR3: TGTGCCAGCAGTCACGACAGGGCCCAGCCCCAGCATTTT. Its protein product is CASSHDRAQPQHF.